These T cell receptor beta chains were read from a single sample in a study of T cell responses to AZD1222 COVID-19 vaccine. The data were produced by immunoSEQ multiplex PCR, yet TCRdb's version contains in-frame clones alone and is incomplete. The table has 140,000 or so clones, approximately 86% seen once; the top ten hold less than 6%. The sequenced sample was peripheral blood, obtained 28 days after the second AZD1222 dose. The origin of the receptors is an adult who received the AZD1222 COVID-19 vaccine. The CDR3 runs from the conserved cysteine through the conserved F or W. The D gene is left open where the match is weak.

TRBJ1-1 | TRBV5-1 | NA | CASRQTGFGTEAFF
TRBJ2-1 | TRBV5-1 | TRBD1 | CASSLGGQGANNEQFF
TRBJ1-2 | TRBV5-1 | NA | CASSDGTANYGYTF
TRBJ1-1 | TRBV25-1 | NA | CASSEYLHTEAFF
TRBJ1-4 | TRBV6-5 | NA | CASSYSPAQALFF
TRBJ2-5 | TRBV5-6 | TRBD2 | CASSLWGEGETQYF
TRBJ2-1 | TRBV12-5 | TRBD2 | CASGPGLAGGADEQFF
TRBJ1-2 | TRBV6-4 | NA | CASRQGLMANYGYTF
TRBJ1-1 | TRBV6-1 | NA | CASSEVGGTEAFF
TRBJ2-7 | TRBV3-1/TRBV3-2 | NA | CASSRQPNSYEQYF
TRBJ2-2 | TRBV29-1 | NA | CSVESPRSSGELFF
TRBJ2-7 | TRBV6-5 | TRBD1 | CASSYSTQGDEQYF
TRBJ2-4 | TRBV6-6 | NA | CASSSQDTGNIQYF
TRBJ1-5 | TRBV18 | NA | CASSPPGGEGNQPQHF
TRBJ1-1 | TRBV6-5 | NA | CASSYSENTEAFF
TRBJ2-3 | TRBV27 | NA | CASERPLPYF
TRBJ2-1 | TRBV6-6 | NA | CASSPATGTRSYNEQFF
TRBJ2-1 | TRBV12-3/TRBV12-4 | NA | CASSLDGQQFF
TRBJ2-1 | TRBV18 | TRBD2 | CASSPRGVAGGGNEQFF
TRBJ2-7 | TRBV6-5 | NA | CASSYDQVSYEQYF
TRBJ1-3 | TRBV7-5 | NA | CARSFTDSGNTIYF
TRBJ2-1 | TRBV6-1 | TRBD2 | CASSEETAGGLEQFF
TRBJ1-2 | TRBV2 | TRBD1 | CASSERGQRGEGYTF
TRBJ1-1 | TRBV5-1 | NA | CASSATVNTEAFF
TRBJ2-1 | TRBV7-9 | NA | CASSSGPGEGDEQFF
TRBJ1-1 | TRBV20-1 | NA | CSAREFDEAFF
TRBJ2-6 | TRBV19 | NA | CASSPNSPGANVLTF
TRBJ1-3 | TRBV7-9 | NA | CASSKVGESGNTIYF
TRBJ2-7 | TRBV6-5 | TRBD2 | CASSFFRGSGSYEQYF
TRBJ2-4 | TRBV7-9 | NA | CASSPPIRLAKNIQYF
TRBJ1-1 | TRBV5-4 | NA | CASSLEPANTEAFF
TRBJ1-4 | TRBV5-1 | NA | CASSLLAPEKLFF
TRBJ1-1 | TRBV29-1 | NA | CSVARAADTEAFF
TRBJ2-7 | TRBV7-6 | NA | CASSSSGGSSYEQYF
TRBJ1-5 | TRBV28 | NA | CASSFYGNNQPQHF
TRBJ2-7 | TRBV7-9 | NA | CASSPRQAYSYEQYF
TRBJ2-2 | TRBV12-1 | NA | CAPTDPNTGELFF
TRBJ1-1 | TRBV30 | NA | CAWSVLEHTNTEAFF
TRBJ1-1 | TRBV5-6 | NA | CASSPTGTRRAFF
TRBJ1-2 | TRBV12-3/TRBV12-4 | TRBD1 | CASSWTGEGDYTF
TRBJ2-1 | TRBV7-9 | TRBD2 | CASSPRRVRTSGREQFF
TRBJ2-5 | TRBV19 | TRBD1 | CASSVRGRGTGKGETQYF
TRBJ1-2 | TRBV20-1 | NA | CSAKGYYGYTF
TRBJ2-5 | TRBV6-6 | TRBD2 | CASSGLAETQYF
TRBJ1-5 | TRBV4-2 | NA | CASSQGALGWNQPQHF
TRBJ1-1 | TRBV19 | NA | CASTLPRGQAFF
TRBJ2-1 | TRBV9 | NA | CASSVISGSYNEQFF
TRBJ2-3 | TRBV4-1 | NA | CASSQEEAGADTQYF
TRBJ2-7 | TRBV5-6 | NA | CASSLGATTYEQYF
TRBJ1-3 | TRBV2 | NA | CASSRSGNTIYF
TRBJ2-5 | TRBV7-9 | NA | CASSLGQTVQETQYF
TRBJ1-4 | TRBV12-3/TRBV12-4 | NA | CASSPDGHEKLFF
TRBJ2-3 | TRBV14 | TRBD2 | CASSPQAAGPFTDTQYF
TRBJ2-1 | TRBV5-3 | NA | CARSLGRRGYYNEQFF
TRBJ1-2 | TRBV5-1 | TRBD1 | CASSSGTGGYGYTF
TRBJ1-5 | TRBV27 | NA | CASSPLWGYQPQHF
TRBJ2-4 | TRBV30 | NA | CAWSVNDRDIQYF